This TCR beta chain derives from a study of shared clonotypes between healthy human individuals. About the study: Each donor's CD8 memory used one plate, CD8 naive two, each CD4 subset three.

Germline lookup yields CDR1 MNHNS and CDR2 SASEGT. The length of the CDR3 is 14 residues. V dropped 4 bases and J dropped 5 bases, with 12 bases sitting between them. Sequenced by immunoSEQ multiplex PCR; TCRdb stores in-frame clones only, minus some. The table records millions of clones, over 90% of them present only once. The donor population consisted of healthy HIV-negative adults with no recent acute infections or vaccinations. The chain combines TRBV6-1 with TRBJ1-5; perhaps TRBD1 as D (6 bases). The receptor was derived from a man aged 18 to 35 in good health. Some clones in this sample may be carry-over from other donors' samples. Sequencing used naive CD4+ T cells from PBMCs. Subset here: CD45RA+ positively selected. The CDR3 DNA is TGTGCCAGCAGTGTACAGGGTATGGATCAGCCCCAGCATTTT. It encodes CASSVQGMDQPQHF.